The present entry profiles one T cell receptor (beta chain) with its context. What it binds is not known. This CDR3 region has 13 residues. The V end was cut by 6 bases, the J end by 4 bases, with 12 bases between. Per germline, CDR1 LNHDA and CDR2 SQIVND (reference sequence). Vbeta (60) and Jbeta (13) primers were used in the PCR. The repertoire was sequenced with immunoSEQ multiplex PCR; TCRdb's copy has only in-frame clones and lacks some. In total, the table holds about 35,000 clones. These data originate in a study of cytomegalovirus exposure and HLA in healthy donors. Study-wide results and caveats: Sequences of the TCR beta chain were said to predict the HLA-A and HLA-B alleles of most subjects accurately. Among TCR beta chains of equal frequency, HLA-associated ones were more clonally expanded in a later analysis.

The source is a woman between 35 and 50 years old in good health and CMV-seropositive. The chain couples TRBV19 to TRBJ2-5, with a possible D match to TRBD1 (5 bases). The material sequenced was PBMCs. CDR3 amino acids: CASRLPGSETQYF. CDR3 DNA: TGTGCCAGTAGGCTCCCAGGGTCAGAGACCCAGTACTTC.